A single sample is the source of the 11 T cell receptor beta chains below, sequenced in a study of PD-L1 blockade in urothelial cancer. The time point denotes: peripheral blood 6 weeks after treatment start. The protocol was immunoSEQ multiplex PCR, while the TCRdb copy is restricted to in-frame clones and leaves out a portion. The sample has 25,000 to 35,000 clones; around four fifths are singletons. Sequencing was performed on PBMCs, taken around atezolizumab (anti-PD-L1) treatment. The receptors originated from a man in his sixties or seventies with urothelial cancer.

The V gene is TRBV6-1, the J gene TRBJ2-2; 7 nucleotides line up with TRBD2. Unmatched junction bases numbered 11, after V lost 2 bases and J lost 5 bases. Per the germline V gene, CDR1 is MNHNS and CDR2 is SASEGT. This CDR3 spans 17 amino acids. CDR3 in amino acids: CASSEKGGGGWTGELFF. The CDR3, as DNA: TGTGCCAGCAGTGAAAAGGGAGGCGGGGGATGGACCGGGGAGCTGTTTTTT.

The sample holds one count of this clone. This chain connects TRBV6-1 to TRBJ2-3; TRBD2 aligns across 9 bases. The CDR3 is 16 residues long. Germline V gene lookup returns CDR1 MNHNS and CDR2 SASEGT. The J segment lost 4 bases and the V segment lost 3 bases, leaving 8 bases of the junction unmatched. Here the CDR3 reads CASSDLSGGRADTQYF. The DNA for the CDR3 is TGTGCCAGCAGTGACCTTAGCGGGGGCCGGGCAGATACGCAGTATTTT.

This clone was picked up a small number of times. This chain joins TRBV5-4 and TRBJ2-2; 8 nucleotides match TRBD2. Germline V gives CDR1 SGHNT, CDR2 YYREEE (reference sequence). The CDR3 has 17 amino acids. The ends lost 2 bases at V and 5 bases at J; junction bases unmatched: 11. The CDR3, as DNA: TGTGCCAGCAGCTTCCGCAGCGGGGGCCTTAGAACCGGGGAGCTGTTTTTT. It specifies CASSFRSGGLRTGELFF.

This chain's CDR3 is CASTYPRTGGDTGELFF. CDR3 nucleotide sequence: TGCGCCAGCACCTACCCGAGGACAGGGGGTGACACCGGGGAGCTGTTTTTT. This chain connects TRBV5-1 to TRBJ2-2; 10 bases are shared with TRBD1. V dropped 6 bases and J dropped 3; count of bases not matched to a gene: 11. This CDR3 has 17 amino acids. Germline V gene data show CDR1 as SGHRS and CDR2 as YFSETQ.

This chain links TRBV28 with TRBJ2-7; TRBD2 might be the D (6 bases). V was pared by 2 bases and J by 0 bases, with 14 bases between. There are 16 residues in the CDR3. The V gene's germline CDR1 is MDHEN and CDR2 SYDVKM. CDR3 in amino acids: CASSLIGGGSSYEQYF. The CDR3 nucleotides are TGTGCCAGCAGTTTAATCGGGGGTGGAAGCTCCTACGAGCAGTACTTC.

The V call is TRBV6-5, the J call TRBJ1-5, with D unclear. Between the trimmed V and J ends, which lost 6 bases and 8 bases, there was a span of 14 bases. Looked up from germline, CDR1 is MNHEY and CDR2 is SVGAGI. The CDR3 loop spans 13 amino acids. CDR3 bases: TGTGCCAGCAGCTGGGTAGCGGGCGAGCCCCAGCATTTT. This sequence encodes CASSWVAGEPQHF.

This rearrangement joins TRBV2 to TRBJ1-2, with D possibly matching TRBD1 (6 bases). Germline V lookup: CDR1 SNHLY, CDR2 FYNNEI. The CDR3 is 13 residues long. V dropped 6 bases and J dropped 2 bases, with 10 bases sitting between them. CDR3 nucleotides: TGTGCCAGCAGGGCAGGGGTGAACTATGGCTACACCTTC. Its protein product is CASRAGVNYGYTF.

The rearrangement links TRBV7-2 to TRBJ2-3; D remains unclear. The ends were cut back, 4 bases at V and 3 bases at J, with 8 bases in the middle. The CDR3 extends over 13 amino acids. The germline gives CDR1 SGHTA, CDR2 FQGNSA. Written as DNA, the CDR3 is TGTGCCAGCAGCTCGGCCGGGACAGATACGCAGTATTTT. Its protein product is CASSSAGTDTQYF.

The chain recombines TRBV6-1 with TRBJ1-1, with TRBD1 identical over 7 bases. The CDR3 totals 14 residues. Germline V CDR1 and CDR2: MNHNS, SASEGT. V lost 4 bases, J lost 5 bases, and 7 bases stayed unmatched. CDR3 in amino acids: CASSATGWETEAFF. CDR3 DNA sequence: TGTGCCAGCAGTGCGACAGGGTGGGAAACTGAAGCTTTCTTT.

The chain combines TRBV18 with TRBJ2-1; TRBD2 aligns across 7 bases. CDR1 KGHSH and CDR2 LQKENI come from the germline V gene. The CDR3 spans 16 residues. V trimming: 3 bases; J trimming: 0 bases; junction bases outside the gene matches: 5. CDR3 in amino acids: CASSPRGSDSYNEQFF. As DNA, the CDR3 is TGTGCCAGCTCACCCCGCGGGAGCGACTCCTACAATGAGCAGTTCTTC.

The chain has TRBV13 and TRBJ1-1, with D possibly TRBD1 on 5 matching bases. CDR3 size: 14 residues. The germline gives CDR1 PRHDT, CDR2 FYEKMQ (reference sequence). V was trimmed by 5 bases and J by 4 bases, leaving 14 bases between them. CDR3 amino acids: CASSPRNGGTEAFF. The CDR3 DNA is TGTGCCAGCAGCCCCAGGAACGGGGGCACTGAAGCTTTCTTT.